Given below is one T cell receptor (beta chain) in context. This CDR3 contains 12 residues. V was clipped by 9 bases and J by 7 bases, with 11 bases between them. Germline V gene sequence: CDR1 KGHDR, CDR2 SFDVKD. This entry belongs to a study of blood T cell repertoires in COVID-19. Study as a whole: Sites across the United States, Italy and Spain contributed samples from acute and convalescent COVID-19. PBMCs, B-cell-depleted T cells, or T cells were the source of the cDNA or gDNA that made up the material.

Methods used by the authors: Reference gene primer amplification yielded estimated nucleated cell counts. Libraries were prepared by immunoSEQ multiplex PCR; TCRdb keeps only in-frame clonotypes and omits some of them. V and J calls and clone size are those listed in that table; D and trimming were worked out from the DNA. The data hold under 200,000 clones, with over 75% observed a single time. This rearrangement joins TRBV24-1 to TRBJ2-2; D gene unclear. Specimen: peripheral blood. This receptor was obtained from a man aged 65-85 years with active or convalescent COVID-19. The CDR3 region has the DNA TGTGCCACCGCCTCTATTTTCGGGGAGCTGTTTTTT. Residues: CATASIFGELFF.